These T cell receptor beta chains were read from a single sample in a study of blood T cell repertoires in COVID-19. Sequencing used immunoSEQ multiplex PCR; TCRdb keeps in-frame clones, though not all of them. This sample has around 270,000 clones; approximately 87% occur once, and the top ten carry under 2.5%. Input material: peripheral blood. These receptors originate from a woman aged 50 to 60 with acute or convalescent COVID-19. CDR3s include the opening cysteine and the closing phenylalanine or tryptophan. A D gene is named only where the DNA matches it firmly. Size is stated for part of the rows, as once, few or many counts, or as a class when the clone is expanded.

d_call	clone_size	v_call	j_call	cdr3_nt	cdr3_aa
TRBD1	NA	TRBV7-8	TRBJ1-6	TGTGCCAGCAGCTTTGGGACAGGGAGCTCACCCCTCCACTTT	CASSFGTGSSPLHF
TRBD2	NA	TRBV9	TRBJ2-7	TGTGCCAGCAGCGTAGATTTAGGGGCTAGCGGGATTCAGGAGCAGTACTTC	CASSVDLGASGIQEQYF
TRBD1	NA	TRBV2	TRBJ2-2	TGTGCCAGCAGGTGGACAGGGGGCGCATCCGGGGAGCTGTTTTTT	CASRWTGGASGELFF
NA	NA	TRBV25-1	TRBJ1-2	TGTGCCAGCAGTGAATTGGGGGCGAACTATGGCTACACCTTC	CASSELGANYGYTF
TRBD1	once	TRBV23-1	TRBJ2-1	TGCGCCAGCAGTCAAACCGGGACAGGGAGGCTCAATGAGCAGTTCTTC	CASSQTGTGRLNEQFF
TRBD2	NA	TRBV3-1/TRBV3-2	TRBJ2-2	TGTGCCAGCAGCCAAGATGGGAGCGGGAGGGACCCCGGGGAGCTGTTTTTT	CASSQDGSGRDPGELFF
NA	NA	TRBV5-1	TRBJ1-2	TGCGCCAGCAGCTTGGCGGGAGGTGGCAGGGTCGGCTACACCTTC	CASSLAGGGRVGYTF
TRBD2	NA	TRBV5-1	TRBJ2-3	TGCGCCAGCAGCTTTAGCGGGAGCTTAACAGATACGCAGTATTTT	CASSFSGSLTDTQYF
TRBD1	once	TRBV24-1	TRBJ1-4	TGTGCCACCAGTGATTCCGCCCTGAACTACAGGGGCGGTGAAAAACTGTTTTTT	CATSDSALNYRGGEKLFF
TRBD1	NA	TRBV29-1	TRBJ2-7	TGCAGCGTGGCACAGGGGGCTGCCTACGAGCAGTACTTC	CSVAQGAAYEQYF
NA	NA	TRBV7-2	TRBJ1-2	TGTGCCAGCAGCTTGTTAGACTTCACCGCCAGCGGCTACACCTTC	CASSLLDFTASGYTF